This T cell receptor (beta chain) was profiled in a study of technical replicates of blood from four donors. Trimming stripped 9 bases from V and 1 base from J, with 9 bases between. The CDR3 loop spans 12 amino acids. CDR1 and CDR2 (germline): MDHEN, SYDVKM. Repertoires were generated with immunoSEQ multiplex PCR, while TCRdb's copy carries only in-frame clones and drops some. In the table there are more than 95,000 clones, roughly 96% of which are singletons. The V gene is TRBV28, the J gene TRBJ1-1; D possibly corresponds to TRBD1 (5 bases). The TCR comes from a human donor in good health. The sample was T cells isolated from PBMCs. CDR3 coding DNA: TGTGCCAGTCGACAGAAGAACACTGAAGCTTTCTTT. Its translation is CASRQKNTEAFF.